This entry lists 7 T cell receptor beta chains sequenced from one sample in a study of technical replicates of blood from a few donors. TCRdb keeps only in-frame clones here, not all; method: immunoSEQ multiplex PCR. The data contain roughly 100,000 clones, 96% of them seen just once; the ten biggest clones take up approximately 0.2%. What was sequenced was T cells isolated from PBMCs. The receptors were gathered from a human donor in good health.

This chain connects TRBV6-5 to TRBJ2-7; 8 bases are a match to TRBD1. The length of the CDR3 is 15 residues. With 5 bases clipped from V and 2 bases from J, the junction kept 8 bases outside the gene matches. The germline V gene has CDR1 MNHEY and CDR2 SVGAGI. CDR3 residues: CASSKYGQGAYEQYF. The CDR3 DNA reads as TGTGCCAGCAGTAAATATGGACAGGGCGCCTACGAGCAGTACTTC.

The V and J genes are TRBV19 and TRBJ2-3; 12 bases align to TRBD2. V shed 5 bases and J 2 bases; nucleotides not matched to a gene: 8. The CDR3 has 17 amino acids. CDR1 and CDR2 from the germline V gene are LNHDA and SQIVND (reference sequence). The CDR3 loop is CASSFLGTSGHTDTQYF. The CDR3 DNA sequence: TGTGCCAGTAGTTTCTTGGGGACTAGCGGGCACACAGATACGCAGTATTTT.

V gene TRBV7-2 combines with J gene TRBJ2-3; D not certain. The V gene's germline CDR1 is SGHTA and CDR2 FQGNSA. V was cut by 4 bases and J by 7 bases, with 12 bases left in between. This CDR3 is built from 13 residues. CDR3 region: CASSSTYRNTQYF. In nucleotides, the CDR3 is TGTGCCAGCAGCTCTACCTACCGTAATACGCAGTATTTT.

The V call is TRBV6-4, the J call TRBJ2-1, with D perhaps TRBD2 (5 bases). This CDR3 has 14 residues. Looked up from germline, CDR1 is MRHNA and CDR2 is SNTAGT. Trimming left V 4 bases short and J 5 bases short, with 12 bases between. The CDR3 reads CASSVSGLNNEQFF. The CDR3, as DNA: TGTGCCAGCAGTGTAAGCGGACTGAACAATGAGCAGTTCTTC.

The chain links TRBV5-1 to TRBJ2-1; D is perhaps TRBD2 (7 bases). Between the trimmed V and J ends, which lost 0 bases and 9 bases, there was a span of 13 bases. The germline V gene has CDR1 SGHRS and CDR2 YFSETQ. The CDR3 contains 14 residues. The CDR3 protein is CASSLGGGEPEQFF. As DNA, the CDR3 is TGCGCCAGCAGCTTGGGAGGGGGGGAACCTGAGCAGTTCTTC.

The chain joins TRBV6-5 to TRBJ2-1; no reliable D call. Germline CDR1 is MNHEY and CDR2 is SVGAGI. Trimming cost V 4 bases and J 10 bases, with 11 bases left between them. CDR3 size: 12 residues. For the CDR3, the DNA is TGTGCCAGCAGTTCCCCGGCGGTCGAGCAGTTCTTC. Translation: CASSSPAVEQFF.

This clone came up once. The gene calls are TRBV14 and TRBJ2-1; D uncertain. The CDR3 spans 13 residues. V lost 1 base and J lost 4, with 5 bases in between. Germline lookup yields CDR1 SGHDN and CDR2 FVKESK. The CDR3 here is CASSQVRYNEQFF. For the CDR3, the DNA is TGTGCCAGCAGCCAAGTGCGTTACAATGAGCAGTTCTTC.